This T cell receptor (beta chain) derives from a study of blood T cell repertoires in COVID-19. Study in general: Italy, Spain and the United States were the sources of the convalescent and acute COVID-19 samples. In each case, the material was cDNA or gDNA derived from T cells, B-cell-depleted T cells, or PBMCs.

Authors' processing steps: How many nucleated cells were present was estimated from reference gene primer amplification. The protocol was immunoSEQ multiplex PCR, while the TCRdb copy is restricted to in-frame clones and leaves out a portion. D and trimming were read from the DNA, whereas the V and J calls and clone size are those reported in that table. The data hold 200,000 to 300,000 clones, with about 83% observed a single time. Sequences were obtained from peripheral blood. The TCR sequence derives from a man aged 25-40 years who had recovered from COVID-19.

This chain's CDR3 is CASSEVEGQSNVKSYGYTF. The CDR3 DNA follows: TGTGCCAGCAGTGAAGTTGAGGGACAGTCTAACGTTAAATCCTATGGCTACACCTTC. V gene TRBV2 combines with J gene TRBJ1-2; TRBD1 matches at 7 bases. The CDR3 runs to 19 residues. Germline V gives CDR1 SNHLY, CDR2 FYNNEI. J was trimmed by 4 bases and V by 1 base; bases with no gene match: 18.